Listed below are T cell receptor beta chains from one sample, sequenced in a study of blood T cell repertoires in COVID-19. Clones were sequenced by immunoSEQ multiplex PCR, and TCRdb holds only the in-frame ones, with some missing. There are 130,000 or so clones in the sample; 84% occur only once, and 12% lies in the top ten. Sample: peripheral blood. These receptors were collected from a woman aged 55-69 years with acute or convalescent COVID-19. Each CDR3 is given with its conserved first and last residue. Each record gives: D gene, clone size, J gene, V gene, CDR3 protein, CDR3 DNA. D genes are given only for firm matches. Some rows have no size entry. The others give once, few or many, or a class for an expanded clone.

D gene: TRBD2
clone size: -
J gene: TRBJ2-3
V gene: TRBV24-1
CDR3 protein: CATSDFAAGGTDTQYF
CDR3 DNA: TGTGCCACCAGTGATTTTGCAGCGGGGGGTACAGATACGCAGTATTTT

D gene: TRBD1
clone size: -
J gene: TRBJ1-6
V gene: TRBV27
CDR3 protein: CASSSSPTGRSPLHF
CDR3 DNA: TGTGCCAGCAGTTCCTCCCCGACAGGGCGCTCACCCCTCCACTTT

D gene: -
clone size: -
J gene: TRBJ1-2
V gene: TRBV24-1
CDR3 protein: CATSDSDRGYTF
CDR3 DNA: TGTGCCACCAGTGACAGCGACAGGGGCTACACCTTC

D gene: TRBD1
clone size: -
J gene: TRBJ2-3
V gene: TRBV19
CDR3 protein: CASTDRDTDTQYF
CDR3 DNA: TGTGCCAGCACGGACAGGGACACAGATACGCAGTATTTT

D gene: TRBD2
clone size: once
J gene: TRBJ2-1
V gene: TRBV7-9
CDR3 protein: CASSSRRLAGAYNEQFF
CDR3 DNA: TGTGCCAGCAGCTCCCGGAGGCTAGCGGGCGCGTACAATGAGCAGTTCTTC

D gene: -
clone size: -
J gene: TRBJ2-2
V gene: TRBV21-1
CDR3 protein: CASSSVSGELFF
CDR3 DNA: TGTGCCAGCAGCAGTGTGAGCGGGGAGCTGTTTTTT

D gene: TRBD2
clone size: -
J gene: TRBJ2-3
V gene: TRBV4-1
CDR3 protein: CASSQGRGIPSTDTQYF
CDR3 DNA: TGCGCCAGCAGCCAAGGGCGGGGGATTCCTAGCACAGATACGCAGTATTTT

D gene: TRBD1
clone size: -
J gene: TRBJ2-7
V gene: TRBV5-1
CDR3 protein: CASTLGQFSYEQYF
CDR3 DNA: TGCGCCAGCACCTTGGGACAGTTCTCCTACGAGCAGTACTTC

D gene: TRBD1
clone size: -
J gene: TRBJ1-1
V gene: TRBV19
CDR3 protein: CASSIGTGVNTEAFF
CDR3 DNA: TGTGCCAGTAGTATAGGGACAGGAGTGAACACTGAAGCTTTCTTT

D gene: -
clone size: -
J gene: TRBJ2-2
V gene: TRBV5-1
CDR3 protein: CASFPGQTNTGELFF
CDR3 DNA: TGCGCCAGTTTCCCAGGACAGACGAACACCGGGGAGCTGTTTTTT

D gene: TRBD1
clone size: -
J gene: TRBJ2-1
V gene: TRBV18
CDR3 protein: CASSPPGLDNRGEFF
CDR3 DNA: TGTGCCAGCTCACCACCGGGACTCGACAACAGGGGGGAGTTCTTC

D gene: -
clone size: -
J gene: TRBJ2-3
V gene: TRBV27
CDR3 protein: CASSFAGVRTDTQYF
CDR3 DNA: TGTGCCAGCAGTTTCGCCGGGGTTAGGACAGATACGCAGTATTTT

D gene: -
clone size: -
J gene: TRBJ2-5
V gene: TRBV3-1/TRBV3-2
CDR3 protein: CASSQIAIQETQYF
CDR3 DNA: TGTGCCAGCAGCCAAATCGCGATCCAAGAGACCCAGTACTTC

D gene: TRBD2
clone size: -
J gene: TRBJ2-4
V gene: TRBV19
CDR3 protein: CASSNPGGGNIQYF
CDR3 DNA: TGTGCCAGTAGTAACCCGGGGGGAGGTAACATTCAGTACTTC

D gene: TRBD1
clone size: -
J gene: TRBJ2-5
V gene: TRBV18
CDR3 protein: CASSPLTGQETQYF
CDR3 DNA: TGTGCCAGCTCACCACTGACAGGGCAAGAGACCCAGTACTTC

D gene: -
clone size: -
J gene: TRBJ1-2
V gene: TRBV13
CDR3 protein: CASSLALKRSSEGYTF
CDR3 DNA: TGTGCCAGCAGCTTAGCCCTTAAGCGATCTTCAGAAGGCTACACCTTC

D gene: TRBD1
clone size: -
J gene: TRBJ2-7
V gene: TRBV6-5
CDR3 protein: CASNPGTASSYEQYF
CDR3 DNA: TGTGCCAGCAATCCCGGGACAGCGTCTTCCTACGAGCAGTACTTC

D gene: -
clone size: -
J gene: TRBJ1-2
V gene: TRBV20-1
CDR3 protein: CSARDGHGYTF
CDR3 DNA: TGCAGTGCTAGAGATGGGCATGGCTACACCTTC

D gene: -
clone size: -
J gene: TRBJ1-2
V gene: TRBV25-1
CDR3 protein: CASSDWENNYGYTF
CDR3 DNA: TGTGCCAGCAGCGATTGGGAGAATAACTATGGCTACACCTTC

D gene: -
clone size: -
J gene: TRBJ1-2
V gene: TRBV6-5
CDR3 protein: CASGLQRIYTF
CDR3 DNA: TGTGCCAGCGGTCTGCAGCGTATCTACACCTTC

D gene: TRBD1
clone size: -
J gene: TRBJ1-2
V gene: TRBV7-8
CDR3 protein: CASSPNRAGGATNYGYTF
CDR3 DNA: TGTGCCAGCAGCCCTAACCGGGCAGGGGGCGCGACGAACTATGGCTACACCTTC

D gene: -
clone size: -
J gene: TRBJ2-7
V gene: TRBV6-5
CDR3 protein: CASSDGHPSSYEQYF
CDR3 DNA: TGTGCCAGCAGCGATGGACATCCCAGCTCCTACGAGCAGTACTTC

D gene: -
clone size: few
J gene: TRBJ2-1
V gene: TRBV4-1
CDR3 protein: CASSQTTGNEQFF
CDR3 DNA: TGCGCCAGCAGCCAAACGACAGGCAATGAGCAGTTCTTC

D gene: -
clone size: -
J gene: TRBJ1-1
V gene: TRBV5-1
CDR3 protein: CASSWTDSNTEAFF
CDR3 DNA: TGCGCCAGCAGCTGGACAGACAGCAACACTGAAGCTTTCTTT

D gene: -
clone size: few
J gene: TRBJ2-3
V gene: TRBV11-2
CDR3 protein: CASSLESSGTQYF
CDR3 DNA: TGTGCCAGCAGCTTAGAAAGTTCAGGAACGCAGTATTTT

D gene: TRBD2
clone size: -
J gene: TRBJ2-2
V gene: TRBV7-8
CDR3 protein: CASSFRLAGDIGELFF
CDR3 DNA: TGTGCCAGCAGCTTCCGACTAGCGGGGGATATCGGGGAGCTGTTTTTT

D gene: -
clone size: -
J gene: TRBJ2-7
V gene: TRBV10-3
CDR3 protein: CASAARTYEQYF
CDR3 DNA: TGTGCCTCGGCGGCCAGAACCTACGAGCAGTACTTC

D gene: -
clone size: -
J gene: TRBJ1-5
V gene: TRBV25-1
CDR3 protein: CASSESDQPQHF
CDR3 DNA: TGTGCCAGCAGTGAATCCGATCAGCCCCAGCATTTT

D gene: -
clone size: -
J gene: TRBJ2-2
V gene: TRBV4-1
CDR3 protein: CASSQFYYTGELFF
CDR3 DNA: TGCGCCAGCAGCCAGTTTTACTACACCGGGGAGCTGTTTTTT

D gene: -
clone size: -
J gene: TRBJ1-5
V gene: TRBV20-1
CDR3 protein: CSASLPGSSNQPQHF
CDR3 DNA: TGCAGTGCTAGTCTGCCAGGGTCGAGCAATCAGCCCCAGCATTTT

D gene: -
clone size: -
J gene: TRBJ1-1
V gene: TRBV3-1/TRBV3-2
CDR3 protein: CASSPKTGSTEAFF
CDR3 DNA: TGTGCCAGCAGCCCGAAAACGGGGAGCACTGAAGCTTTCTTT

D gene: -
clone size: once
J gene: TRBJ1-2
V gene: TRBV5-1
CDR3 protein: CASSEGQRGYGYTF
CDR3 DNA: TGCGCCAGCAGCGAAGGCCAAAGAGGGTATGGCTACACCTTC

D gene: -
clone size: -
J gene: TRBJ1-2
V gene: TRBV19
CDR3 protein: CASSINRGAYGYTF
CDR3 DNA: TGTGCCAGTAGTATAAACCGGGGGGCCTATGGCTACACCTTC

D gene: -
clone size: -
J gene: TRBJ2-1
V gene: TRBV7-7
CDR3 protein: CASSLGAAGAHEQFF
CDR3 DNA: TGTGCCAGCAGCTTAGGAGCCGCGGGGGCCCATGAGCAGTTCTTC

D gene: TRBD2
clone size: once
J gene: TRBJ2-3
V gene: TRBV3-1/TRBV3-2
CDR3 protein: CATRERGADTQYF
CDR3 DNA: TGTGCCACACGGGAACGGGGGGCAGATACGCAGTATTTT

D gene: -
clone size: -
J gene: TRBJ1-1
V gene: TRBV6-5
CDR3 protein: CASSYSGGLRTEAFF
CDR3 DNA: TGTGCCAGCAGTTACTCGGGGGGGCTTCGGACTGAAGCTTTCTTT

D gene: -
clone size: -
J gene: TRBJ1-6
V gene: TRBV24-1
CDR3 protein: CATTGGDNDSPLHF
CDR3 DNA: TGTGCCACCACCGGGGGGGACAATGATTCACCCCTCCACTTT

D gene: -
clone size: once
J gene: TRBJ2-7
V gene: TRBV28
CDR3 protein: CASSLSGGGSYEQYF
CDR3 DNA: TGTGCCAGCAGTTTATCTGGTGGCGGCTCCTACGAGCAGTACTTC

D gene: TRBD2
clone size: -
J gene: TRBJ2-3
V gene: TRBV30
CDR3 protein: CAWSASTSGRLYF
CDR3 DNA: TGTGCCTGGAGTGCATCGACTAGCGGAAGATTGTATTTT

D gene: -
clone size: -
J gene: TRBJ1-6
V gene: TRBV7-5
CDR3 protein: CVRSLARDRVVHSPLHF
CDR3 DNA: TGTGTCAGAAGCTTAGCTCGTGACAGGGTGGTGCATTCACCCCTCCACTTT

D gene: TRBD1
clone size: -
J gene: TRBJ1-1
V gene: TRBV7-8
CDR3 protein: CASSLDRGPAFF
CDR3 DNA: TGTGCCAGCAGCTTAGACAGGGGGCCAGCTTTCTTT

D gene: TRBD2
clone size: once
J gene: TRBJ2-5
V gene: TRBV27
CDR3 protein: CASGLADSYQETQYF
CDR3 DNA: TGTGCCAGCGGCCTAGCGGATTCGTACCAAGAGACCCAGTACTTC

D gene: -
clone size: once
J gene: TRBJ1-1
V gene: TRBV30
CDR3 protein: CAWLRGGEAFF
CDR3 DNA: TGTGCCTGGCTCCGTGGAGGTGAAGCTTTCTTT

D gene: -
clone size: -
J gene: TRBJ2-5
V gene: TRBV4-1
CDR3 protein: CASSQGTEETQYF
CDR3 DNA: TGCGCCAGCAGCCAAGGGACAGAAGAGACCCAGTACTTC

D gene: TRBD1
clone size: -
J gene: TRBJ1-2
V gene: TRBV5-6
CDR3 protein: CASSLPRGLSYTF
CDR3 DNA: TGTGCCAGCAGCCTACCCAGGGGGCTGAGCTACACCTTC

D gene: -
clone size: -
J gene: TRBJ2-2
V gene: TRBV5-1
CDR3 protein: CASSSSTATFELFF
CDR3 DNA: TGCGCCAGCAGCTCTAGTACCGCTACCTTCGAGCTGTTTTTT

D gene: -
clone size: -
J gene: TRBJ1-1
V gene: TRBV2
CDR3 protein: CASSWNTEAFF
CDR3 DNA: TGTGCCAGCAGCTGGAACACTGAAGCTTTCTTT

D gene: TRBD1
clone size: few
J gene: TRBJ1-6
V gene: TRBV7-2
CDR3 protein: CASSSGQGSAGSPLHF
CDR3 DNA: TGTGCCAGCAGCTCGGGACAGGGGTCAGCAGGTTCACCCCTCCACTTT

D gene: -
clone size: many
J gene: TRBJ1-1
V gene: TRBV6-5
CDR3 protein: CASSSQMNTEAFF
CDR3 DNA: TGTGCCAGCAGTTCCCAGATGAACACTGAAGCTTTCTTT

D gene: TRBD1
clone size: -
J gene: TRBJ1-1
V gene: TRBV24-1
CDR3 protein: CATSDSTRTGNTEAFF
CDR3 DNA: TGTGCCACCAGTGACTCGACCAGGACAGGGAACACTGAAGCTTTCTTT

D gene: -
clone size: -
J gene: TRBJ2-2
V gene: TRBV6-5
CDR3 protein: CASSYVGQLNTGELFF
CDR3 DNA: TGTGCCAGCAGTTACGTGGGACAACTTAACACCGGGGAGCTGTTTTTT

D gene: TRBD1
clone size: -
J gene: TRBJ2-5
V gene: TRBV6-5
CDR3 protein: CASSSTGTGQETQYF
CDR3 DNA: TGTGCCAGCAGTTCGACAGGGACCGGGCAAGAGACCCAGTACTTC

D gene: -
clone size: -
J gene: TRBJ1-3
V gene: TRBV10-3
CDR3 protein: CAISERETGNTIYF
CDR3 DNA: TGTGCCATCAGTGAGCGCGAGACTGGAAACACCATATATTTT

D gene: -
clone size: few
J gene: TRBJ1-1
V gene: TRBV19
CDR3 protein: CASSIGLQNTEAFF
CDR3 DNA: TGTGCCAGTAGTATAGGACTTCAGAACACTGAAGCTTTCTTT

D gene: TRBD1
clone size: -
J gene: TRBJ2-7
V gene: TRBV6-5
CDR3 protein: CANSEGQGGEQYF
CDR3 DNA: TGTGCCAACTCAGAAGGACAGGGCGGTGAGCAGTACTTC